This T cell receptor beta chain is drawn from a study of cytomegalovirus exposure and HLA in healthy donors. General observations from the study: Testing in vitro showed a few CMV-associated chains specific for CMV antigens. Across donors, presence/absence analyses took sequencing depth to be roughly uniform.

A remark on this clone: Its antigen remains unidentified.

The CDR3 consists of 17 residues. Trimming pared 2 bases from V and 0 bases from J, leaving 16 bases between. In the PCR, 60 Vbeta and 13 Jbeta primers were used. Data came from immunoSEQ multiplex PCR; TCRdb stores just in-frame clones and leaves some out. Among a few hundred thousand clones listed, nearly 95% were seen once. The source material was PBMCs. The source is a girl aged 2-10 years in good health and CMV-seronegative. The rearrangement uses TRBV23-1 and TRBJ1-1; unclear D gene. TRBV23-1 counts as an open reading frame of uncertain function. This chain's CDR3 is CASSQATTASMNTEAFF. The CDR3 DNA sequence: TGCGCCAGCAGTCAAGCAACTACGGCGTCAATGAACACTGAAGCTTTCTTT.